The clone carrying this T cell receptor (beta chain) was counted once. Its target is not known. Germline V gives CDR1 SGDLS, CDR2 YYNGEE. V lost 6 bases to trimming and J lost 8 bases, with 20 bases between them. This CDR3 contains 14 residues. Measured with immunoSEQ multiplex PCR; TCRdb has only the in-frame clones, and not every one. The sample records around 200,000 clones, 80% to 95% being singletons. These data originate in a study of T cell responses to AZD1222 COVID-19 vaccine. Overall study results and limits: Targeting of unmutated variant regions was reportedly seen in nearly half of spike-specific TCRs. Compared with day 0, the breadth and depth of the Spike-specific TCR repertoire rose significantly after two doses of AZD1222.

Sequenced here: peripheral blood, sampled 28 days after the second dose of the MenACWY control vaccine. The receptor was isolated from an adult who received the MenACWY meningococcal vaccine as a control. The chain recombines TRBV9 with TRBJ1-2, with a weak D call TRBD1 (5 bases). The CDR3 DNA is TGTGCCAGCACCTCGGGAGAAGGGGTAGGAGGCTACACCTTC. Its protein product is CASTSGEGVGGYTF.